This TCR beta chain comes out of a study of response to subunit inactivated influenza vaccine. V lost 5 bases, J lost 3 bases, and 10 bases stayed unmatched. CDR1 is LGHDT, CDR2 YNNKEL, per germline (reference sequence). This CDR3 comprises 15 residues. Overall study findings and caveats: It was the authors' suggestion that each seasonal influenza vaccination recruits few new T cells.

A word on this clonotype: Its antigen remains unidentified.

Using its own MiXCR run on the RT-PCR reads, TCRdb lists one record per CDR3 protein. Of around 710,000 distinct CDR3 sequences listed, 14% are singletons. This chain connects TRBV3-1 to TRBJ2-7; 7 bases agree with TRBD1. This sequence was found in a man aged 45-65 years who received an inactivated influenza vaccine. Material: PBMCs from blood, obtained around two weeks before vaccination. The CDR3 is CASSFRDSRNYEQYF. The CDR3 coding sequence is TGTGCCAGCAGCTTCCGGGACAGTAGGAACTACGAGCAGTACTTC.